These 9 T cell receptor beta chains came from one sample sequenced in a study of response to subunit inactivated influenza vaccine (dated by TCRdb to 2017 to 2018). The library was prepared using RT-PCR. TCRdb lists the instrument as Illumina HiSeq 2500. TCRdb applied fastp at Q25 and MiXCR to the public reads, then kept only in-frame beta chains. Every CDR3 protein is listed once, alongside the most common genes and DNA of its rows. For this sample there are around 530,000 distinct CDR3 sequences; about 15% appear just once. Less than 4% of the sample is in the top ten clones. The sequenced sample was CD4+ T cells sorted from PBMCs, obtained 23 to 25 months after vaccination. All receptors come from a man in his fifties or sixties who received an inactivated influenza vaccine. Donor details come from another sample of the same person, matched by shared clones.

This clonotype was picked up a small number of times. The chain is built from TRBV10-3 and TRBJ1-4, with 9 positions matching TRBD1. The CDR3 spans 16 residues. J lost 5 bases, V lost 4 bases, and 8 bases had no gene match. Germline V gene data show CDR1 as ENHRY and CDR2 as SYGVKD. CDR3 sequence: CAISASTGTGNEKLFF. In nucleotides, the CDR3 is TGTGCCATCAGTGCGTCAACCGGGACAGGGAATGAAAAACTGTTTTTT.

This clonotype was found a few times. The chain links TRBV10-3 to TRBJ2-5; 9 bases line up with TRBD1. Germline trimming cut 6 bases from V and 0 bases from J; bases unmatched to any gene: 8. This CDR3 has 16 residues. Germline V gene lookup returns CDR1 ENHRY and CDR2 SYGVKD. CDR3 nucleotides: TGTGCCATCAGAGCAGGGACAGGGTATAACCAAGAGACCCAGTACTTC. Amino acids: CAIRAGTGYNQETQYF.

This clonotype has a handful of counts. The rearrangement uses TRBV4-1 and TRBJ1-5, with D perhaps TRBD1 (5 bases). V lost 5 bases to trimming and J lost 1 base, with 12 bases between them. The CDR3 runs 15 residues. Looked up from germline, CDR1 is MGHRA and CDR2 is YSYEKL. CDR3 nucleotides: TGCGCCAGCAGCACCCAGGGTGGCAGCAATCAGCCCCAGCATTTT. This sequence encodes CASSTQGGSNQPQHF.

In DNA form, the CDR3 reads TGTGCCACCTCACAACGTTACGAGCAGTACTTC. Translating it yields CATSQRYEQYF. This sequence joins TRBV6-6 and TRBJ2-7; D is unclear. The CDR3 runs to 11 residues. Per germline, CDR1 MNHNY and CDR2 SVGAGI (reference sequence). Trimming removed 10 bases from V and 4 bases from J, with 11 bases in between.

This clonotype was detected only once. The V gene is TRBV15, the J gene TRBJ2-4; 7 bases match TRBD2. Germline-derived CDR1 and CDR2 are LNHNV and YYDKDF (reference sequence). The V segment lost 5 bases and the J segment 3 bases; nucleotides outside the gene matches: 4. The CDR3 extends over 14 amino acids. CDR3 sequence (DNA): TGTGCCACCAGCGGGAGGGACGTCAAAAACATTCAGTACTTC. Its translation is CATSGRDVKNIQYF.

The genes are TRBV29-1 and TRBJ2-2; 9 positions match TRBD1. J gave up 6 bases and V 5 bases, and 4 bases lay outside the gene matches. CDR3 length equals 13 residues. Germline V lookup: CDR1 SQVTM, CDR2 ANQGSEA. The CDR3 is CSVRGQGPGELFF. CDR3 in DNA: TGCAGCGTTCGTGGACAGGGGCCCGGGGAGCTGTTTTTT.

This clonotype was seen only a few times. The chain is built from TRBV20-1 and TRBJ2-7; maybe TRBD2 (6 bases). V lost 3 bases and J lost 2, with 17 bases in between. Germline assignment: CDR1 DFQATT and CDR2 SNEGSKA (reference sequence). CDR3 length: 15 amino acids. The CDR3 DNA follows: TGCAGTGCTAGCCCGCCTCGGGACTCAGCCTACGAGCAGTACTTC. Protein sequence: CSASPPRDSAYEQYF.

Only a few counts were recorded for this clonotype. J is TRBJ1-2 and V is TRBV6-2 or TRBV6-3; D unresolved. Germline V CDR1 and CDR2: MNHEY, SVGEGT. This CDR3 region has 13 residues. V shed 0 bases and J shed 8 bases, with 10 bases lying between them. CDR3 nucleotide sequence: TGTGCCAGCAGTTACTCGAAAGGGAGCGGCTACACCTTC. It codes for CASSYSKGSGYTF.

This clonotype was picked up a small number of times. At one of its ends the junction is not consistent with the germline gene, which may arise from a read error. The chain carries TRBV4-2 and TRBJ1-5; 9 positions agree with TRBD1. The CDR3 has 17 amino acids. Germline V CDR1 and CDR2: LGHNA, YNFKEQ. The CDR3 bases are TGTGCCAGCAGCCAAATTACTTCGGGACAGGGCAAACAGCCCCAGCATTTT. The encoded protein is CASSQITSGQGKQPQHF.